This T cell receptor (beta chain) was observed in a study of CD8+CD57+ T cells in acquired aplastic anemia. Genomic DNA served as template for TCR beta VDJ and CDR3 profiling. One entry per CDR3 protein results from TCRdb running MiXCR on the reads. This table has about 210,000 distinct CDR3 sequences, 61% appearing once. Turning to this clonotype: Its antigen remains unknown.

Study findings and constraints: Between patients and controls, CD8+ Simpson's diversity did not vary significantly.

The sequence was collected from a human donor in good health. Sequencing was performed on sorted CD4+, CD8+, or CD8+CD57+ T cells (not recorded which) from PBMCs.

The CDR3 DNA is TGTGCCAGCAGCTTCGCTATGAGCTCTGGGGCCAACGTCCTGACTTTC. Translated: CASSFAMSSGANVLTF. The chain combines TRBV7-2 with TRBJ2-6; D gene ambiguous. V lost 3 bases, J lost 0 bases, and 9 bases lay in between. The CDR3 covers 16 residues. Germline V CDR1 and CDR2: SGHTA, FQGNSA.